The subject of this entry is one T cell receptor beta chain. Its specificity is not known. Time point specified: blood 2 weeks post-SBRT. As for treatment: 15 Gy SBRT to primary tumor, nephrectomy 4 weeks later. Radiation-treated patients gave blood at baseline, week 2 and week 4. The sample comes from a study of radiation and T cells in renal cell carcinoma. V lost 3 bases to trimming and J lost 4 bases, with 16 bases between them. The CDR3 loop spans 16 amino acids. Germline CDR1 is LNHDA and CDR2 is SQIVND (reference sequence). Overall study findings and caveats: In blood, top tumor clones expanded by 2 weeks, shrinking by 4.

Libraries were prepared by immunoSEQ multiplex PCR; TCRdb keeps only in-frame clonotypes and omits some of them. The sample carries some 130,000 clones, approximately 75% recorded once. This TCR came from a woman in her fifties or sixties with renal cell carcinoma. The sample here was blood, taken from a patient whose treatment included radiotherapy and nephrectomy. The V call is TRBV19, the J call TRBJ2-1; D is unresolved. CDR3 amino acids: CASSIPSSAGYNEQFF. The CDR3 bases are TGTGCCAGTAGTATCCCCTCGTCCGCTGGTTACAATGAGCAGTTCTTC. The full variable domain, with the rest looked up from reference TRBV19 and TRBJ2-1, is DGGITQSPKYLFRKEGQNVTLSCEQNLNHDAMYWYRQDPGQGLRLIYYSQIVNDFQKGDIAEGYSVSREKKESFPLTVTSAQKNPTAFYLCASSIPSSAGYNEQFFGPGTRLTVL.